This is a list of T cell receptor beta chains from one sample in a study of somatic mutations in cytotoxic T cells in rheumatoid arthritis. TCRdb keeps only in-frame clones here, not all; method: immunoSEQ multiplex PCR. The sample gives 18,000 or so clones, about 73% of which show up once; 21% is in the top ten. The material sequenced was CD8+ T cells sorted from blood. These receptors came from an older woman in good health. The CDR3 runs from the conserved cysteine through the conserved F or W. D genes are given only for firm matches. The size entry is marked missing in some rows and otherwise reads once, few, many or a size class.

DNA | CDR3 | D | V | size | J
TGTGCCAGCAATCCGGGAGGGACTGAAGCTTTCTTT | CASNPGGTEAFF | - | TRBV25-1 | - | TRBJ1-1
TGTGCCAGCAGTGGGATCCGGGACAGGGGCTACAATGAGCAGTTCTTC | CASSGIRDRGYNEQFF | TRBD1 | TRBV2 | - | TRBJ2-1
TGTGCCATCAGTGAGTCTGCCGGTCCTACGAGGGAGCAGTACTTC | CAISESAGPTREQYF | - | TRBV10-3 | - | TRBJ2-7
TGTGCCAGTAGTACCAGGGGTGCGGGGACTGAAGCTTTCTTT | CASSTRGAGTEAFF | - | TRBV19 | - | TRBJ1-1
TGTGCCAGCAGCCAAGACCCAGGGACAAACAATGAGCAGTTCTTC | CASSQDPGTNNEQFF | - | TRBV4-2 | - | TRBJ2-1
TGTGCCAGCAGCGGCCGGGACAGGGACTACAATGAGCAGTTCTTC | CASSGRDRDYNEQFF | TRBD1 | TRBV5-8 | - | TRBJ2-1
TGTGCCAGCAGCTTGGACATACTCTACGAGCAGTACTTC | CASSLDILYEQYF | - | TRBV5-5 | - | TRBJ2-7
TGCGCCAGCAGCCCCGTGGCAGGCGTCAATCAGCCCCAGCATTTT | CASSPVAGVNQPQHF | - | TRBV4-1 | - | TRBJ1-5
TGTGCCAGCAGCCAAGATGGGACTAGCGGGGCCTACGAGCAGTACTTC | CASSQDGTSGAYEQYF | TRBD2 | TRBV4-2 | - | TRBJ2-7
TGTGCCAGCAGCTTACAGGAATCGGCTATGACTGAAGCTTTCTTT | CASSLQESAMTEAFF | - | TRBV7-8 | - | TRBJ1-1
TGTGCCAGCATGGAGGCTGCGAACACCGGGGAGCTGTTTTTT | CASMEAANTGELFF | - | TRBV9 | - | TRBJ2-2
TGTGCCACCAGCAGAGATCCGGCCAGCTCCTACGAGCAGTACTTC | CATSRDPASSYEQYF | - | TRBV15 | - | TRBJ2-7
TGCACCAGCAGCCAAGACACTAGCGGGGGGCCGAACGAGAACACCGGGGAGCTGTTTTTT | CTSSQDTSGGPNENTGELFF | - | TRBV1 | - | TRBJ2-2
TGTGCCAGCAGCCTAACCCCGTCTGCTAATGAAAAACTGTTTTTT | CASSLTPSANEKLFF | - | TRBV13 | - | TRBJ1-4
TGTGCCAGCAGCCCCCTGGACGGGCAGGGGAGGCAGACCCAGTACTTC | CASSPLDGQGRQTQYF | - | TRBV7-4 | - | TRBJ2-5
TGTGCCAGCAGCTCCCGGGACAGAACCTACGAGCAGTACTTC | CASSSRDRTYEQYF | TRBD1 | TRBV7-9 | few | TRBJ2-7
TGTGCCAGCAGCTCTGGGACAGTAAGGAACACTGAAGCTTTCTTT | CASSSGTVRNTEAFF | TRBD1 | TRBV7-8 | - | TRBJ1-1
TGTGCCACCAGCAGAGGACTAGGCTACGAGCAGTACTTC | CATSRGLGYEQYF | - | TRBV15 | few | TRBJ2-7
TGTGCCAGCCGGACCAGGGTCTCGGGATCACCCCTCCACTTT | CASRTRVSGSPLHF | - | TRBV21-1 | - | TRBJ1-6
TGTGCCAGCGGGGAGCAGGCAGGGGGCTCCTACGAGCAGTACTTC | CASGEQAGGSYEQYF | TRBD1 | TRBV6-1 | few | TRBJ2-7
TGTGCCAGCAGCCGGACAGGTAACACTGAAGCTTTCTTT | CASSRTGNTEAFF | TRBD1 | TRBV7-8 | - | TRBJ1-1
TGTGCCAGCAGTGTCCGACAGGGTGGAGGGTACGAGCAGTACTTC | CASSVRQGGGYEQYF | - | TRBV6-1 | - | TRBJ2-7
TGCGCCAGCAGTCCCGGGACAGGGGATAGTGACGAGCAGTACTTC | CASSPGTGDSDEQYF | TRBD1 | TRBV10-1 | - | TRBJ2-7
TGTGCCAGCTCACCGGAAGGACACTCGAACTTGCACGAGCAGTACTTC | CASSPEGHSNLHEQYF | - | TRBV18 | few | TRBJ2-7
TGTGCCAGCACCGCTCGGAGGGGAAACACCATATATTTT | CASTARRGNTIYF | - | TRBV9 | - | TRBJ1-3
TGTGCCAGCAGCCAAGGGGGCACTCCCTACGAGCAGTACTTC | CASSQGGTPYEQYF | - | TRBV4-2 | few | TRBJ2-7
TGTGCCAGCAGCAAGACTAGCGGGAGCTACGAGCAGTACTTC | CASSKTSGSYEQYF | TRBD2 | TRBV5-6 | - | TRBJ2-7
TGTGCCAGCAGTGAGCCCTCGGACAGGGTCTCCTACGAGCAGTACTTC | CASSEPSDRVSYEQYF | TRBD1 | TRBV2 | - | TRBJ2-7
TGCAGCGTTGAAGGCCCGAGTGGCTACACCTTC | CSVEGPSGYTF | - | TRBV29-1 | - | TRBJ1-2
TGTGCCAGCAGCGTAGGGGACCCTGTCAATGAGCAGTTCTTC | CASSVGDPVNEQFF | - | TRBV9 | - | TRBJ2-1
TGTGCCAGCAGTGAAGGAAGGGGGCGAGTTAATCGCGGATCACCCCTCCACTTT | CASSEGRGRVNRGSPLHF | TRBD1 | TRBV2 | - | TRBJ1-6
TGTGCCAGCAGGGACGACCGACGTGAGCAGTTCTTC | CASRDDRREQFF | - | TRBV6-5 | - | TRBJ2-1
TGTGCCAGCAGCGTAGATCCAGACATGAACACTGAAGCTTTCTTT | CASSVDPDMNTEAFF | - | TRBV9 | few | TRBJ1-1
TGTGCCAGCAGTGGACAGGGGTTAGGGGCCAACGTCCTGACTTTC | CASSGQGLGANVLTF | TRBD1 | TRBV27 | - | TRBJ2-6
TGTGCCAGCTCAGGCAGGGCGACTTTGTACGAGCAGTACTTC | CASSGRATLYEQYF | - | TRBV18 | - | TRBJ2-7
TGTGCCAGCAGCGTAGTAGGGACCGTCGGAAACACCATATATTTT | CASSVVGTVGNTIYF | - | TRBV9 | - | TRBJ1-3